The clone carrying this TCR beta chain was observed a handful of times. The antigen remains unidentified. These data come from a study of early T cells in non-severe SARS-CoV-2 infection. Study details: With bulk RNA from unsorted whole blood as input, sequencing yielded unpaired chains. Study-wide results and caveats: Anti-spike CD8 specificities were favored by VDJdb matching, whose results missed private and CD4 specificities.

The CDR3 is 15 residues long. Trimming took 6 bases from V and 2 from J, leaving 17 bases between them. Separate cDNA molecules each had unique molecular identifiers attached to them. TCRdb analysed the 5' RACE reads with MiXCR anew, one entry per CDR3 protein. The sample carries 27,000 or so distinct CDR3 sequences, approximately 6.3% recorded once. Sequenced sample: whole blood. The receptor was derived from an adult who was a healthcare worker with PCR-confirmed SARS-CoV-2 infection or an uninfected control (not recorded which). The rearrangement uses TRBV12-3 or TRBV12-4 and TRBJ2-7; D is perhaps TRBD2 (6 bases). In nucleotides, the CDR3 is TGTGCCAGCAGCTTTGCTGGGGCGGGACCCTACGAGCAGTACTTC. It codes for CASSFAGAGPYEQYF.